This T cell receptor beta chain was captured by sequencing in a study of T cell responses to AZD1222 COVID-19 vaccine. The germline gives CDR1 SGHRS, CDR2 YFSETQ. J was trimmed by 1 base and V by 0 bases; bases with no gene match: 8. The CDR3 consists of 17 residues. Libraries were prepared by immunoSEQ multiplex PCR; TCRdb keeps only in-frame clonotypes and omits some of them. The sample lists about 100,000 clones; about 92% were seen once. The receptor was derived from an adult in good health. This material consisted of peripheral blood, taken on day 0 of AZD1222 vaccination. V gene TRBV5-1 combines with J gene TRBJ2-7; TRBD2 matches at 9 bases. CDR3 loop: CASSLALYSGRSYEQYF. In DNA, the CDR3 is TGCGCCAGCAGCTTGGCCTTATATAGCGGGAGATCCTACGAGCAGTACTTC.